The next 9 T cell receptor beta chains were all read from a single sample in a study of blood T cell repertoires in COVID-19. Generated by immunoSEQ multiplex PCR, the TCRdb table keeps only in-frame clones and is missing some. Here the sample spans a few hundred thousand clones, about 89% being singletons. Sequencing was done on a sample of PBMCs or T cells enriched from blood (not recorded which). The origin of the receptors is a woman under 40 who had recovered from COVID-19.

V and J are TRBV28 and TRBJ1-1, with 10 bases aligning to TRBD1. Germline values: CDR1 MDHEN, CDR2 SYDVKM. There are 15 residues in the CDR3. V was pared by 5 bases and J by 4 bases, with 7 bases of the junction left unmatched. The CDR3 reads CASSNWDRGATEAFF. CDR3 coding DNA: TGTGCCAGCAGTAATTGGGACAGGGGAGCCACTGAAGCTTTCTTT.

The chain employs TRBV9 and TRBJ2-3; D is unresolved. The V end was cut by 2 bases, the J end by 0 bases, with 10 bases between. The CDR3 sequence is 15 residues long. Germline values: CDR1 SGDLS, CDR2 YYNGEE. The chain's CDR3 is CASSVTATSTDTQYF. The CDR3 DNA reads as TGTGCCAGCAGCGTGACGGCGACTAGCACAGATACGCAGTATTTT.

The chain employs TRBV24-1 and TRBJ2-7, with a tentative D call TRBD1 (5 bases). Germline V gene lookup returns CDR1 KGHDR and CDR2 SFDVKD. CDR3 length equals 14 residues. V lost 2 bases, J lost 5 bases, and 12 bases lay in between. CDR3 in DNA: TGTGCCACCAGTGATTCCCCAGGGTTGGACGAGCAGTACTTC. Protein product: CATSDSPGLDEQYF.

This clone was found once. This sequence joins TRBV7-6 and TRBJ1-2, with D possibly being TRBD1 (5 bases). From germline, CDR1 is SGHVS and CDR2 FNYEAQ. The CDR3 totals 14 residues. The V end lost 3 bases, the J end lost 0 bases, and 8 bases lay between the germline ends. For the CDR3, the DNA is TGTGCCAGCAGCTTGGACACGTCTAACTATGGCTACACCTTC. Translating gives CASSLDTSNYGYTF.

The chain joins TRBV14 to TRBJ2-7; 7 bases align to TRBD1. Germline values: CDR1 SGHDN, CDR2 FVKESK. Trimming took 1 base from V and 3 from J; bases not matched to a gene: 12. The CDR3 length is 17 residues. CDR3 protein: CASSQGVLRGGNYEQYF. Here the CDR3 DNA reads TGTGCCAGCAGCCAAGGTGTACTAAGAGGGGGCAACTACGAGCAGTACTTC.

This chain connects TRBV6-2 or TRBV6-3 to TRBJ1-1; D remains unclear. Between the trimmed V and J ends, which lost 2 bases and 2 bases, there was a span of 9 bases. The CDR3 is 14 residues long. Looked up from germline, CDR1 is MNHEY and CDR2 is SVGEGT. CDR3 sequence reads: CASSYNNRNTEAFF. The CDR3 nucleotides are TGTGCCAGCAGTTACAACAACCGAAACACTGAAGCTTTCTTT.

The chain links TRBV28 to TRBJ1-2, with TRBD1 identical over 7 bases. Germline V gives CDR1 MDHEN, CDR2 SYDVKM. The ends lost 5 bases at V and 3 bases at J; junction bases unmatched: 6. The CDR3 is made up of 14 amino acids. The CDR3 spells CASSTPGQYYGYTF. The CDR3 nucleotides read TGTGCCAGCAGTACCCCGGGACAGTACTATGGCTACACCTTC.

The chain links TRBV4-3 to TRBJ2-1, with 9 bases lining up with TRBD1. Germline-derived CDR1 and CDR2 are LGHNA and YSLEER. The CDR3 is made up of 16 amino acids. Unmatched junction bases numbered 9, after V lost 3 bases and J lost 6 bases. The CDR3 sequence is CASSHAQQGASNEQFF. The CDR3 bases are TGCGCCAGCAGCCACGCTCAACAGGGGGCTTCCAATGAGCAGTTCTTC.

This sequence joins TRBV12-3 or TRBV12-4 and TRBJ2-2; D perhaps matches TRBD2 (5 bases). The CDR3 totals 13 residues. V gave up 5 bases and J gave up 4 bases, with 8 bases separating them. CDR3 sequence: CASSGESTGELFF. The CDR3 region has the DNA TGTGCCAGCAGTGGGGAGAGCACCGGGGAGCTGTTTTTT.